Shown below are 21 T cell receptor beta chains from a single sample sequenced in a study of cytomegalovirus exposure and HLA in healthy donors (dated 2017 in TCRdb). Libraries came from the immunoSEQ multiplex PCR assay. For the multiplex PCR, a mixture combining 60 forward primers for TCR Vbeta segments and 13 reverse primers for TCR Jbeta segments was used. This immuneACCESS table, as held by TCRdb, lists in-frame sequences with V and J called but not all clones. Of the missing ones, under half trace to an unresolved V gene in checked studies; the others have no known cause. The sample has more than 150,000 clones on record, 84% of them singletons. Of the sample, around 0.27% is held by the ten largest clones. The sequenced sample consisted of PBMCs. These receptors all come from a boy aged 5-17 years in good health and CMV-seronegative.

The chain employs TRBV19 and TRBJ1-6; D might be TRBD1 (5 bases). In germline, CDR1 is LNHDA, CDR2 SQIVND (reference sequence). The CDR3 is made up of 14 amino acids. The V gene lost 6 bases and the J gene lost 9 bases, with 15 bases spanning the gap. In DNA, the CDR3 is TGTGCCAGTAGCGCGCAGGGATCGGGTTCACCCCTCCACTTT. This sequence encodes CASSAQGSGSPLHF.

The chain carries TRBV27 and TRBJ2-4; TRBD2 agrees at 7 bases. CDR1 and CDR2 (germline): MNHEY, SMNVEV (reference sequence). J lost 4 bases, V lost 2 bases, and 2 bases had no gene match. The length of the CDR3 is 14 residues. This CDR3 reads CASSLHGGKNIQYF. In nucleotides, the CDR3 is TGTGCCAGCAGTTTACACGGGGGGAAAAACATTCAGTACTTC.

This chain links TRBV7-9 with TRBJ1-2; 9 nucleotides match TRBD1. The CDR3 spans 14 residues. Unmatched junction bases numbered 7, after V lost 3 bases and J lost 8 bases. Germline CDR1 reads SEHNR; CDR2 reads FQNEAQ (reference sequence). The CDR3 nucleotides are TGTGCCAGCAGCTTCGGACAGGGGAAACACGGCTACACCTTC. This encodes CASSFGQGKHGYTF.

CDR3 amino acids: CASSESSAYYEQYF. As DNA, the CDR3 is TGTGCCAGCAGCGAGTCTAGCGCTTACTACGAGCAGTACTTC. The rearrangement uses TRBV27 and TRBJ2-7; tentatively, D is TRBD2 (6 bases). Trimming left V 6 bases short and J 3 bases short, with 15 bases between. Germline CDR1 reads MNHEY; CDR2 reads SMNVEV (reference sequence). The CDR3 loop spans 14 amino acids.

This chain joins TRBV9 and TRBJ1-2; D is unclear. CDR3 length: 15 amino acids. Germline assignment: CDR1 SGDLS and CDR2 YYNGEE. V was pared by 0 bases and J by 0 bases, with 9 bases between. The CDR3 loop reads CASSVAESSNYGYTF. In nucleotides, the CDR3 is TGTGCCAGCAGCGTAGCTGAGAGCTCTAACTATGGCTACACCTTC.

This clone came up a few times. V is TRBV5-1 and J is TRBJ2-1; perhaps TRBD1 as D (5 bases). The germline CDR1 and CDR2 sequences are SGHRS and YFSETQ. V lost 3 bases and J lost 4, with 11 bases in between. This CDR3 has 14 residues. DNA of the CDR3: TGCGCCAGCAGCTCCCGACAGTCATACAATGAGCAGTTCTTC. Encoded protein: CASSSRQSYNEQFF.

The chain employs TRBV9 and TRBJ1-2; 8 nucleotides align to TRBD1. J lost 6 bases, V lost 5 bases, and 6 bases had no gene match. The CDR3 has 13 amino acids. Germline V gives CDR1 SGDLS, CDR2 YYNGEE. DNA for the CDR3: TGTGCCAGCAGGGAGCAGGGGGCACATGGCTACACCTTC. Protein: CASREQGAHGYTF.

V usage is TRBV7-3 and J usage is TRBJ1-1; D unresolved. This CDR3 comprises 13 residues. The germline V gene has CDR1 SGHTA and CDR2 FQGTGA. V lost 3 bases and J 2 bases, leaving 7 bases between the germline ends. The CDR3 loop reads CASSLGYNTEAFF. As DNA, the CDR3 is TGTGCCAGCAGCTTGGGCTATAACACTGAAGCTTTCTTT.

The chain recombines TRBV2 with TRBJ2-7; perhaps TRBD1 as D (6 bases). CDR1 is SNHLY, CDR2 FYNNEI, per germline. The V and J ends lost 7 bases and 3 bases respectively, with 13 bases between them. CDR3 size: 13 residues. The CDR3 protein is CASNGDINYEQYF. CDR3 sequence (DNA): TGTGCCAGCAATGGGGACATCAACTACGAGCAGTACTTC. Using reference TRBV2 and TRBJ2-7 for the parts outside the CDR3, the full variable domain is EPEVTQTPSHQVTQMGQEVILRCVPISNHLYFYWYRQILGQKVEFLVSFYNNEISEKSEIFDDQFSVERPDGSNFTLKIRSTKLEDSAMYFCASNGDINYEQYFGPGTRLTVT.

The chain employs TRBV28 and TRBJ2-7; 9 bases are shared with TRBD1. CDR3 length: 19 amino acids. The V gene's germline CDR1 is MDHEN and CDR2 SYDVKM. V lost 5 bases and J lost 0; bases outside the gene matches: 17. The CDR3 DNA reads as TGTGCCAGCAGTCCTTGGGACAGGGTGGGCCCTGCCCGCTCCTACGAGCAGTACTTC. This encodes CASSPWDRVGPARSYEQYF. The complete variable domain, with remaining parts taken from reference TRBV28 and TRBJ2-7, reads DVKVTQSSRYLVKRTGEKVFLECVQDMDHENMFWYRQDPGLGLRLIYFSYDVKMKEKGDIPEGYSVSREKKERFSLILESASTNQTSMYLCASSPWDRVGPARSYEQYFGPGTRLTVT.

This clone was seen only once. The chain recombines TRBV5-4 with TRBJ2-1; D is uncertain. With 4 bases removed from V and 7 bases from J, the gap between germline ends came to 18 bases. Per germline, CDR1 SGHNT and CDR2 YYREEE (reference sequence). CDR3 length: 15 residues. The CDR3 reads CASSVPRPTLNEQFF. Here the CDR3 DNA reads TGTGCCAGCAGCGTCCCTAGGCCCACTCTAAATGAGCAGTTCTTC.

CDR3 region: CAWLTGNTEAFF. Here the CDR3 DNA reads TGTGCCTGGCTTACAGGGAACACTGAAGCTTTCTTT. J is TRBJ1-1 and V is TRBV30; TRBD1 might be the D (5 bases). Trimming pared 5 bases from V and 1 base from J, leaving 8 bases between. The CDR3 has 12 residues. CDR1 is GTSNPN and CDR2 is SVGIG in the germline V gene (reference sequence).

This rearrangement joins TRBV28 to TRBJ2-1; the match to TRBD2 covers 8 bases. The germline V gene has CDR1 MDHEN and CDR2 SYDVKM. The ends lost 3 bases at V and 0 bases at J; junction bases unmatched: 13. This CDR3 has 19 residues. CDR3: CASSFPGSGSGGSYNEQFF. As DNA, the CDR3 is TGTGCCAGCAGTTTCCCGGGAAGTGGAAGCGGGGGCTCCTACAATGAGCAGTTCTTC. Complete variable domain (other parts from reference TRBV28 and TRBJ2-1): DVKVTQSSRYLVKRTGEKVFLECVQDMDHENMFWYRQDPGLGLRLIYFSYDVKMKEKGDIPEGYSVSREKKERFSLILESASTNQTSMYLCASSFPGSGSGGSYNEQFFGPGTRLTVL.

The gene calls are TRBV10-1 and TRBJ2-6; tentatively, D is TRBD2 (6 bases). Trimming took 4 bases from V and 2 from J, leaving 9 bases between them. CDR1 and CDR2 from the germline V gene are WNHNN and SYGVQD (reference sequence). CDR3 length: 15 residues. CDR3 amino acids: CASSGGEPGANVLTF. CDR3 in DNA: TGCGCCAGCAGTGGGGGGGAACCTGGGGCCAACGTCCTGACTTTC.

The CDR3 sequence: CASSPRGGNTIYF. The CDR3, as DNA: TGTGCCAGCAGCCCCCGGGGGGGAAACACCATATATTTT. The gene calls are TRBV7-2 and TRBJ1-3, with D perhaps TRBD1 (5 bases). The CDR3 extends over 13 amino acids. CDR1 and CDR2 (germline): SGHTA, FQGNSA. Trimming shortened V by 5 bases and J by 4 bases, and 9 bases separated the two germline ends.

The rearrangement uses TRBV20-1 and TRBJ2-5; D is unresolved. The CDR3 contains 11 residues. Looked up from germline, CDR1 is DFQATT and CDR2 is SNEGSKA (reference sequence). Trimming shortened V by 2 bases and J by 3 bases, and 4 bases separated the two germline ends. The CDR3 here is CSARFEETQYF. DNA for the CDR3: TGCAGTGCTAGATTCGAAGAGACCCAGTACTTC.

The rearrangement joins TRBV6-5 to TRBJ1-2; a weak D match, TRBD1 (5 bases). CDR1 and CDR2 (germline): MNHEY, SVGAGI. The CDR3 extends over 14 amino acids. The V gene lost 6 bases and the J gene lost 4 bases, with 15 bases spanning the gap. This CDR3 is CASSPTELLYGYTF. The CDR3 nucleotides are TGTGCCAGCAGCCCGACAGAGCTCCTCTATGGCTACACCTTC.

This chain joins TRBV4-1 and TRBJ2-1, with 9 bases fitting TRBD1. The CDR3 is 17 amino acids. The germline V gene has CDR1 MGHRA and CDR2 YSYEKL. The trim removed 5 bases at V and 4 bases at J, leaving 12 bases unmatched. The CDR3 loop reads CASSSRIPGQGYNEQFF. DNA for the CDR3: TGCGCCAGCAGCTCACGTATTCCGGGACAGGGATACAATGAGCAGTTCTTC.

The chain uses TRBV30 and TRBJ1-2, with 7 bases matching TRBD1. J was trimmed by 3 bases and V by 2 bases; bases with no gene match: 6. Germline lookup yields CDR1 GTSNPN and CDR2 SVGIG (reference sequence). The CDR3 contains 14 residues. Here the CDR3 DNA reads TGTGCCTGGAGTCATGACAGGGAGTACTATGGCTACACCTTC. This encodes CAWSHDREYYGYTF.

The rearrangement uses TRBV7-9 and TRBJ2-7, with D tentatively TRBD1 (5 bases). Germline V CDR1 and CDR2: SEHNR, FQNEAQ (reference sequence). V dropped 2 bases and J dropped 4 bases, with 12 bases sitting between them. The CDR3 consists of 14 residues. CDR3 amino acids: CASSLSLGRYEQYF. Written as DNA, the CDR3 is TGTGCCAGCAGCTTAAGTCTGGGGCGGTACGAGCAGTACTTC.

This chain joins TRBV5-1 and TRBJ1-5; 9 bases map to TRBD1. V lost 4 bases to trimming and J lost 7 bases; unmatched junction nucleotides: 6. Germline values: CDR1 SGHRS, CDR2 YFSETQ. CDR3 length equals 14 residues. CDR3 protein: CASSEGQGGQPQHF. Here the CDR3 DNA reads TGCGCCAGCAGCGAGGGACAGGGTGGCCAGCCCCAGCATTTT.